The T cell receptor (beta chain) under discussion was sequenced for a study of molecular identifiers for immune sequencing clone quantification. Germline CDR1 MNHEY, CDR2 SVGAGI. V dropped 2 bases and J dropped 7 bases, with 14 bases sitting between them. The CDR3 loop spans 15 amino acids. Both previously described methods and listed TCR primers were employed to make bulk TCR libraries. TCRdb independently ran MiXCR on the PCR reads; one entry per CDR3 protein. The sample consists of around 480,000 distinct CDR3 sequences, about 20% of them appearing once. This clonotype was seen a few times. Its antigen is not known. Findings and limits, study-wide: Clones with over 20 RNA copies captured over 97% of effector molecules but under 1% of naive ones. Should identical TCR molecules share a barcode, the sizes of highly expanded clones could be underestimated.

A CD8+CD4-CCR7+CD45RA+ phenotype served as the sorting definition for naive CD8 T cells. The chain links TRBV6-5 to TRBJ1-4, with D unclear. Source material: naive CD8+ T cells from blood, with Jurkat cell RNA spiked in. The subset was: FACS-sorted CD8+CD4-CCR7+CD45RA+ naive T cells. The sequence derives from a human donor in good health. Some libraries in this study had Jurkat cell RNA spiked in. The CDR3 spells CASSYPPCISEKLFF. CDR3 coding DNA: TGTGCCAGCAGTTACCCCCCCTGCATCAGTGAAAAACTGTTTTTT.